A single sample gave rise to the 30 T cell receptor beta chains below, sequenced in a study of blood T cell repertoires in COVID-19. Sequencing was performed with immunoSEQ multiplex PCR; in TCRdb, only in-frame clones are kept and a portion is missing. The profile shows around 270,000 clones, more than 85% of them singletons. The sequenced sample consisted of peripheral blood. Receptor source: a middle-aged man with acute or convalescent COVID-19.

This clone was seen only once. This sequence joins TRBV6-6 and TRBJ2-2, with 13 bases identical to TRBD2. CDR3 length: 16 residues. Trimming cost V 2 bases and J 5 bases; bases outside gene matches: 2. Germline-derived CDR1 and CDR2 are MNHNY and SVGAGI (reference sequence). CDR3 nucleotide sequence: TGTGCCAGCAGTTACCGGGGACTAGCGGGGACCGGGGAGCTGTTTTTT. It yields the protein CASSYRGLAGTGELFF.

The chain couples TRBV5-1 to TRBJ2-2, with unresolved D. V was trimmed by 0 bases and J by 1 base, leaving 7 bases between them. CDR1 is SGHRS, CDR2 YFSETQ, per germline. This CDR3 comprises 15 residues. The CDR3 spells CASSLGPVNTGELFF. CDR3 nucleotides: TGCGCCAGCAGCTTGGGGCCCGTGAACACCGGGGAGCTGTTTTTT.

This sequence joins TRBV7-8 and TRBJ1-6; TRBD1 matches at 7 bases. This CDR3 has 18 residues. V trimming: 5 bases; J trimming: 6 bases; junction bases outside the gene matches: 16. Germline V gene data show CDR1 as SGHVS and CDR2 as FQNEAQ. The CDR3: CASSLAGQLFLFNSPLHF. In nucleotides, the CDR3 is TGTGCCAGCAGCCTGGCGGGACAGCTTTTTCTTTTTAATTCACCCCTCCACTTT.

The chain links TRBV6-5 to TRBJ1-2; unclear D gene. Germline CDR1 is MNHEY and CDR2 is SVGAGI. V gave up 5 bases and J gave up 2 bases, with 15 bases separating them. The CDR3 is 15 residues long. This chain's CDR3 is CASSKTASTNYGYTF. CDR3 DNA: TGTGCCAGCAGTAAGACGGCTAGTACCAACTATGGCTACACCTTC.

The chain links TRBV20-1 to TRBJ1-4; D remains unclear. The V and J ends lost 3 bases and 8 bases respectively, with 13 bases between them. Germline assignment: CDR1 DFQATT and CDR2 SNEGSKA (reference sequence). The length of the CDR3 is 13 residues. The CDR3 DNA sequence: TGCAGTGCTAGTGGCCAGACGGGAGAAAAACTGTTTTTT. As protein: CSASGQTGEKLFF.

The genes are TRBV5-1 and TRBJ2-3, with D maybe TRBD1 (5 bases). V dropped 1 base and J dropped 1 base, with 13 bases sitting between them. The CDR3 sequence is 16 residues long. Germline CDR1 and CDR2: SGHRS and YFSETQ. The CDR3 DNA follows: TGCGCCAGCAGCTTGATCTCGGGCAGGGGCACAGATACGCAGTATTTT. This translates into CASSLISGRGTDTQYF. The complete variable domain, with remaining parts taken from reference TRBV5-1 and TRBJ2-3, reads KAGVTQTPRYLIKTRGQQVTLSCSPISGHRSVSWYQQTPGQGLQFLFEYFSETQRNKGNFPGRFSGRQFSNSRSEMNVSTLELGDSALYLCASSLISGRGTDTQYFGPGTRLTVL.

The chain employs TRBV6-5 and TRBJ1-5, with TRBD1 matching over 9 bases. With V trimmed by 2 bases and J by 5 bases, 7 bases remained unmatched. CDR3 length equals 16 residues. The V gene's germline CDR1 is MNHEY and CDR2 SVGAGI. The CDR3 region has the DNA TGTGCCAGCAGTTACCCGGGACAGGGAGGATATCAGCCCCAGCATTTT. This gives the protein CASSYPGQGGYQPQHF.

The chain uses TRBV6-5 and TRBJ2-5; TRBD1 aligns across 7 bases. Germline trimming cut 7 bases from V and 0 bases from J; bases unmatched to any gene: 8. CDR1 is MNHEY, CDR2 SVGAGI, per germline. This CDR3 region has 15 residues. DNA for the CDR3: TGTGCCAGCATAGGACAGGTGGCGTACCAAGAGACCCAGTACTTC. Protein product: CASIGQVAYQETQYF.

The V call is TRBV10-3, the J call TRBJ1-1; maybe TRBD1 (5 bases). CDR1 and CDR2 (germline): ENHRY, SYGVKD. The CDR3 contains 15 residues. Trimming took 0 bases from V and 3 from J, leaving 11 bases between them. CDR3 nucleotide sequence: TGTGCCATCAGTGAGTCAGGGCGGGGGGACACTGAAGCTTTCTTT. Translation gives CAISESGRGDTEAFF.

The chain combines TRBV5-1 with TRBJ1-6, with 8 positions matching TRBD1. Germline V lookup: CDR1 SGHRS, CDR2 YFSETQ. The CDR3 length is 14 residues. V gave up 4 bases and J gave up 10 bases; unmatched junction bases: 7. As DNA, the CDR3 is TGCGCCAGCAGCCTGACAGGGGATGACTCACCCCTCCACTTT. Amino acids: CASSLTGDDSPLHF. The full variable domain, with the rest looked up from reference TRBV5-1 and TRBJ1-6, is KAGVTQTPRYLIKTRGQQVTLSCSPISGHRSVSWYQQTPGQGLQFLFEYFSETQRNKGNFPGRFSGRQFSNSRSEMNVSTLELGDSALYLCASSLTGDDSPLHFGNGTRLTVT.

V and J are TRBV2 and TRBJ1-2; D remains unclear. The germline gives CDR1 SNHLY, CDR2 FYNNEI. Trimming took 5 bases from V and 7 from J, leaving 14 bases between them. The CDR3 sequence is 13 residues long. CDR3 DNA sequence: TGTGCCAGCAGTTGGACCATGGAGGGTGGCTACACCTTC. As protein: CASSWTMEGGYTF.

The chain links TRBV2 to TRBJ1-1; 8 bases are shared with TRBD1. The J segment lost 4 bases and the V segment lost 6 bases, leaving 7 bases of the junction unmatched. CDR3 length: 14 amino acids. CDR1 is SNHLY and CDR2 is FYNNEI in the germline V gene. CDR3: CASSAGGEFTEAFF. The CDR3 coding sequence is TGTGCCAGCAGCGCAGGGGGCGAATTCACTGAAGCTTTCTTT.

The rearrangement joins TRBV5-1 to TRBJ1-6; D call uncertain. The CDR3 is 14 amino acids. The germline gives CDR1 SGHRS, CDR2 YFSETQ. With 0 bases removed from V and 9 bases from J, the gap between germline ends came to 10 bases. The CDR3 sequence: CASSLAGGSSPLHF. The CDR3 region has the DNA TGCGCCAGCAGCTTGGCCGGCGGTAGTTCACCCCTCCACTTT.

The V and J genes are TRBV3-1 (or the pseudogene TRBV3-2) and TRBJ1-2, with 9 bases aligning to TRBD1. This CDR3 spans 14 amino acids. After removal of 4 bases from V and 6 bases from J, the junction contained 6 bases not matched to a gene. Germline V gene lookup returns CDR1 LGHDT and CDR2 YNNKEL (reference sequence). For the CDR3, the DNA is TGTGCCAGCAGCCCGTCGGACAGGGGAAATGGCTACACCTTC. This encodes CASSPSDRGNGYTF.

The gene calls are TRBV19 and TRBJ2-2; TRBD1 agrees at 11 bases. Germline-derived CDR1 and CDR2 are LNHDA and SQIVND (reference sequence). The CDR3 consists of 16 residues. V shed 5 bases, J shed 3 bases, and the junction held 5 bases outside the gene matches. The CDR3 DNA sequence: TGTGCCAGTAGTTACCGGGACAGGGGGGACACCGGGGAGCTGTTTTTT. Translated, it gives CASSYRDRGDTGELFF.

The genes are TRBV10-3 and TRBJ2-1; D ambiguous. This CDR3 has 17 amino acids. CDR1 is ENHRY, CDR2 SYGVKD, per germline. V was clipped by 0 bases and J by 0 bases, with 12 bases between them. The CDR3 DNA is TGTGCCATCAGTGAGTCAATCGCCCACAGCTCCTACAATGAGCAGTTCTTC. Translated: CAISESIAHSSYNEQFF.

The gene calls are TRBV19 and TRBJ2-7; the D gene is possibly TRBD2 (6 bases). V shed 4 bases and J shed 2 bases, with 15 bases lying between them. Germline loops: CDR1 LNHDA, CDR2 SQIVND (reference sequence). CDR3 length equals 15 residues. CDR3 DNA sequence: TGTGCCAGTAGTAGTTCCGTAGGAGGGGCCTACGAGCAGTACTTC. Protein: CASSSSVGGAYEQYF.

V gene TRBV27 combines with J gene TRBJ1-4, with D possibly being TRBD1 (5 bases). Germline V gives CDR1 MNHEY, CDR2 SMNVEV (reference sequence). Between the trimmed V and J ends, which lost 8 bases and 4 bases, there was a span of 11 bases. The CDR3 covers 13 residues. The CDR3 nucleotides are TGTGCCAGCCATGACAGTCTTAATGAAAAACTGTTTTTT. Its protein is CASHDSLNEKLFF. Full variable domain (rest looked up from reference TRBV27 and TRBJ1-4): EAQVTQNPRYLITVTGKKLTVTCSQNMNHEYMSWYRQDPGLGLRQIYYSMNVEVTDKGDVPEGYKVSRKEKRNFPLILESPSPNQTSLYFCASHDSLNEKLFFGSGTQLSVL.

The CDR3: CASSLRAARETQYF. The CDR3 region has the DNA TGTGCCAGCAGCTTACGTGCGGCAAGGGAGACCCAGTACTTC. V is TRBV11-2 and J is TRBJ2-5; no definite D call. This CDR3 has 14 amino acids. V was cut by 2 bases and J by 5 bases, with 12 bases left in between. The germline CDR1 and CDR2 sequences are SGHAT and FQNNGV.

V and J are TRBV12-5 and TRBJ1-5; D not resolved. Germline assignment: CDR1 LGHNT and CDR2 FRNRAP. This CDR3 spans 13 amino acids. V dropped 0 bases and J dropped 6 bases, with 6 bases sitting between them. DNA of the CDR3: TGTGCTAGTGGTTTGGTACCCGGTCAGCCCCAGCATTTT. This translates into CASGLVPGQPQHF.

The gene calls are TRBV27 and TRBJ2-1; D uncertain. The CDR3 has 13 residues. CDR1 is MNHEY, CDR2 SMNVEV, per germline (reference sequence). Trimming cost V 2 bases and J 2 bases, with 4 bases left between them. CDR3 loop: CASSLTTYNEQFF. The CDR3 nucleotides are TGTGCCAGCAGTTTAACAACCTACAATGAGCAGTTCTTC.

The rearrangement joins TRBV4-1 to TRBJ2-1, with a possible D match to TRBD2 (6 bases). V lost 0 bases and J 4 bases, leaving 13 bases between the germline ends. This CDR3 contains 16 residues. Germline values: CDR1 MGHRA, CDR2 YSYEKL. CDR3 nucleotide sequence: TGCGCCAGCAGCCAAGATGTGGTAGCGGCTTACAATGAGCAGTTCTTC. This codes for CASSQDVVAAYNEQFF.

The chain uses TRBV7-8 and TRBJ1-2; D is unclear. The length of the CDR3 is 14 residues. Germline loops: CDR1 SGHVS, CDR2 FQNEAQ. Trimming left V 1 base short and J 4 bases short, with 10 bases between. The chain's CDR3 is CASSLGGQAYGYTF. DNA for the CDR3: TGTGCCAGCAGCTTAGGCGGTCAAGCCTATGGCTACACCTTC.

This chain links TRBV2 with TRBJ1-6; no clear D gene. Trimming removed 2 bases at V and 6 bases at J, with 8 bases between. The CDR3 is made up of 14 amino acids. The germline V gene encodes CDR1 SNHLY and CDR2 FYNNEI. The CDR3 spells CASSEYGPNSPLHF. The DNA for the CDR3 is TGTGCCAGCAGTGAATATGGCCCTAATTCACCCCTCCACTTT.

This clone has only one observation. V usage is TRBV2 and J usage is TRBJ2-1; D is perhaps TRBD1 (5 bases). Germline V lookup: CDR1 SNHLY, CDR2 FYNNEI. Trimming took 6 bases from V and 0 from J, leaving 9 bases between them. The length of the CDR3 is 14 residues. The CDR3 loop is CASSLRGSYNEQFF. Here the CDR3 DNA reads TGTGCCAGCAGCCTTAGGGGCTCCTACAATGAGCAGTTCTTC.

The chain recombines TRBV7-8 with TRBJ2-7; the D gene is possibly TRBD1 (6 bases). Germline V gene lookup returns CDR1 SGHVS and CDR2 FQNEAQ. Trimming pared 1 base from V and 0 bases from J, leaving 13 bases between. The CDR3 is 16 residues long. CDR3 amino acids: CASSLELGDNSYEQYF. The CDR3 region has the DNA TGTGCCAGCAGCTTAGAGCTCGGGGACAACTCCTACGAGCAGTACTTC.

In this sample, this clone turned up once. V usage is TRBV5-6 and J usage is TRBJ1-5; D is possibly TRBD1 (5 bases). CDR3 length: 14 amino acids. Trimming left V 4 bases short and J 6 bases short, with 14 bases between. Per the germline V gene, CDR1 is SGHDT and CDR2 is YYEEEE. CDR3 bases: TGTGCCAGCAGCCACCGGGGGTTGGGTCAGCCCCAGCATTTT. It specifies CASSHRGLGQPQHF.

Note on this clone: The sample carries other DNA sequences with the same CDR3. The rearrangement uses TRBV12-3 or TRBV12-4 and TRBJ2-3, with 7 bases that match TRBD2. The J segment lost 2 bases and the V segment lost 5 bases, leaving 1 base of the junction unmatched. The CDR3 length is 13 residues. The CDR3, as DNA: TGTGCCAGCAGTCGGGACTACACAGATACGCAGTATTTT. Protein sequence: CASSRDYTDTQYF.

In this sample, this clone turned up a few times. This chain links TRBV5-1 with TRBJ2-3; a weak D match, TRBD2 (6 bases). Germline V gene lookup returns CDR1 SGHRS and CDR2 YFSETQ. CDR3 size: 19 residues. Trimming pared 4 bases from V and 1 base from J, leaving 25 bases between. CDR3 in amino acids: CASSRGGLRGLSGTDTQYF. The CDR3 nucleotides read TGCGCCAGCAGCCGGGGTGGCCTGCGGGGATTGTCGGGCACAGATACGCAGTATTTT.

The chain carries TRBV5-6 and TRBJ1-2, with D maybe TRBD1 (6 bases). Germline CDR1 is SGHDT and CDR2 is YYEEEE. This CDR3 is built from 13 residues. Trimming shortened V by 0 bases and J by 7 bases, and 10 bases separated the two germline ends. Here the CDR3 DNA reads TGTGCCAGCAGCTTGGCCCTGGGGGCTGGCTACACCTTC. This gives the protein CASSLALGAGYTF.